This T cell receptor beta chain was retrieved from a study of shared clonotypes between healthy human individuals (dated by TCRdb to 2020 to 2022). Regarding the complete study: Three men and a couple of women, aged 18 to 49 years, made up the cohort. Libraries were prepared and TCR repertoires were sequenced by different laboratories using diverse techniques, in order to increase sequencing depth and limit assay-specific biases. To estimate repertoire size and how much clonotypes are shared between individuals, the study performed deep sequencing of blood TCR repertoires from about five healthy adults. For each donor, CD4 naive and CD4 memory were each given three plates, CD8 naive was given two plates, and CD8 memory was given one plate. Per donor, leukapheresis produced somewhere between about 0.9 and 9 billion PBMCs. Summary of the overall study and its limitations: Estimated clonotype richness was generally larger for naive than for memory subsets. Pairwise subsampling indicated that sequencing depth was expected to affect the degree of clonotype sharing among donors. Only blood was sampled, and tissue TCR repertoires likely differ from those in blood. Incomplete sequencing was indicated by rarefaction of sorted-subset datasets, despite the large sequencing depth. When a handful of donors were compared, the shared fraction of clonotypes was around 5.1% for naive CD4, around 4% for naive CD8, about 2.4% for memory CD4, and 0.35% to 0.4% for memory CD8. Compared with non-shared clonotypes, clonotypes shared by all four sorted-subset donors had higher generation probabilities. Because the study included only a small number of donors, the genetic and exposure-history diversity represented was limited.

On this clone: Which antigen it targets is not known. Base quality data are lacking; no much larger clone is found one base away.

Healthy HIV-negative adults with no recently reported acute infections or vaccinations were included as donors. Every donor was a Caucasian adult residing in Nashville, Tennessee, USA. CD4+ T cells were enriched by magnetic negative selection, after which naive cells were positively selected on CD45RA and the negative fraction was taken as the memory subset. Blood was obtained by leukapheresis, after which PBMCs were separated by Ficoll-Histopaque density gradient centrifugation and cryopreserved in liquid nitrogen vapor phase. Analytical flow cytometry was used to check the purity and quantity of each magnetically sorted T cell population. Each sorted fraction had its genomic DNA isolated and then quantified by UV absorbance on a Nanodrop 2000c. The CDR3 runs 14 amino acids, cysteine and phenylalanine included. The only DNA kept is the CDR3, 42 bases in frame from the first base. V is reduced by 0 bases and J by 3 bases, leaving a spacing of 6 bases between them. Based on the germline V gene, the CDR1 and CDR2 sequences are MNHEY and SVGAGI.

Using the deep immunoSEQ assay, TCR CDR3 regions were amplified from genomic DNA by multiplex PCR. For each cell subset, the extracted genomic DNA was distributed evenly across all wells of several immunoSEQ 96-well plates, and each plate served as one replicate. For sorted subsets, around 200 ng genomic DNA, equal to about 30,000 T cell genomes, was loaded into each replicate PCR. The purified libraries were quantified using a Qubit 3.0 fluorometer, sized with a Bioanalyzer 2100, and then quantified again using the KAPA Library Quantification kit. Every immunoSEQ 96-well plate was sequenced on a separate single-read 150-cycle Illumina NextSeq 550 flow cell. Per the authors' processing: Because the immunoSEQ output held only junctional sequences and lacked quality scores, the filtering could not match the filtering applied to full-length reads. To assign V/J genes and CDR3, sequences were annotated against IMGT germline references using PyIR, a Python wrapper for IgBLAST v1.9. Reads with weak V/J assignments (E-value above 1e-6), missing CDR3, stop codons, out-of-frame junctions, or ambiguous translated residues were removed. V3J clonotypes were defined as sequences sharing an identical inferred V gene, J gene, and CDR3 amino acid sequence. To compute the percentage overlap between repertoires, the number of shared unique clonotypes was divided by the size of the smaller repertoire. RTK rarefaction, the Chao1 estimator, and Recon v2.1 estimates of unobserved clonotypes were used to assess repertoire richness. OLGA was used to compute generation probabilities for all TCRbeta clonotypes that the gDNA method yielded from a few donors. TCRdb obtained this table from immuneACCESS and retained in-frame rearrangements with V and J assigned. These tables miss some clones; where compared with another copy, unresolved V genes account for less than half of the shortfall, and the remainder is unexplained. Clone size and the V and J calls come from that table; the DNA yielded D and trimming. Recorded for this sample are about 1 million clones; about 75% of them occurred a single time. Roughly 1.4% of the sample comes from the top ten.

The chain joins TRBV6-5 to TRBJ1-5, with no D gene named confidently. The receptor comes from a man younger than 35 in good health. The sample comprised memory CD4+ T cells sorted from blood. Taken with the paper, the label for cell subset or site translates to: CD45RA-negative fraction. The DNA sequence reads TGTGCCAGCAGTTACTCGTTTATCAATCAGCCCCAGCATTTT. Its translation is CASSYSFINQPQHF.